This T cell receptor beta chain was obtained from a study of Ad26.COV2.S vaccination and SARS-CoV-2 variants. Study-wide points: Measurement of non-spike TCR breadth gave similar results in vaccine and placebo recipients. Breadth, reportedly substantial, characterized the spike-specific CD8+ and CD4+ T cell responses after vaccination.

Treatment here: 19 received Ad26.COV2.S at low or high dose, single or two shots; roughly 5 received placebo; per-sample allocation not given. After the first vaccine or placebo injection, samples were drawn on day 63. This Boston cohort included adults aged 18-55 years. Ad26 vector vaccine expressed Wuhan-strain SARS-CoV-2 spike. In regard to this clone: What it recognizes is unknown.

This CDR3 is built from 14 residues. The V and J ends lost 6 bases and 2 bases respectively, with 11 bases between them. The germline V gene has CDR1 MNHEY and CDR2 SVGAGI. The assay was immunoSEQ multiplex PCR, and TCRdb's table has in-frame clones only and misses some. The data show 350,000 to 550,000 clones, with about 91% seen just once and approximately 2.5% held by the top ten. The sample consisted of peripheral blood, taken in a trial of Ad26.COV2.S vaccine versus placebo. This chain links TRBV6-5 with TRBJ1-5, with D possibly being TRBD1 (6 bases). The TCR sequence derives from a person between 18 and 59 years old who received the Ad26.COV2.S COVID-19 vaccine or a placebo. For the CDR3, the DNA is TGTGCCAGCAGAAAGGGGGGGCGCAATCAGCCCCAGCATTTT. Translating it yields CASRKGGRNQPQHF.